These T cell receptor beta chains were read from a single sample in a study of blood T cell repertoires in COVID-19. The repertoire was sequenced with immunoSEQ multiplex PCR; TCRdb's copy has only in-frame clones and lacks some. The table records 360,000 or so clones, almost 90% of them present only once. What was sequenced was PBMCs or T cells enriched from blood (not recorded which). These receptor sequences come from a woman aged 25 to 39 who had been exposed to COVID-19. The CDR3 runs from the conserved cysteine through the conserved F or W. A D gene is named only where the DNA matches it firmly. A clone size is listed for some rows: how often the clone was seen (once, few, many), or a class if it is expanded.

14 . . TRBJ2-1 TRBV28 CASSPLTRFNEQFF TGTGCCAGCAGTCCCCTCACTAGATTCAATGAGCAGTTCTTC
14 . . TRBJ2-7 TRBV3-1/TRBV3-2 CASSQVGHTYEQYF TGTGCCAGCAGCCAAGTCGGACATACTTACGAGCAGTACTTC
15 . . TRBJ1-5 TRBV2 CASSESEEVSQPQHF TGTGCCAGCAGTGAAAGTGAGGAGGTGAGTCAGCCCCAGCATTTT
17 . TRBD1 TRBJ1-4 TRBV5-1 CASSPTSGTGNGEKLFF TGCGCCAGCAGCCCGACCTCCGGGACAGGGAATGGCGAAAAACTGTTTTTT
12 . TRBD1 TRBJ2-4 TRBV28 CAVGQGVFIQYF TGTGCCGTAGGACAGGGGGTCTTCATTCAGTACTTC
15 . TRBD2 TRBJ2-1 TRBV19 CASVHTGGSGNEQFF TGTGCCAGTGTTCATACGGGAGGGTCTGGGAATGAGCAGTTCTTC
15 . . TRBJ1-5 TRBV2 CASSEELGQGQPQHF TGTGCCAGCAGTGAAGAATTAGGGCAGGGTCAGCCCCAGCATTTT
18 . . TRBJ2-7 TRBV5-1 CASSLAPLRQTSSYEQYF TGCGCCAGCAGCTTGGCCCCCCTGAGGCAGACCTCCTCCTACGAGCAGTACTTC
15 . . TRBJ2-7 TRBV7-9 CASSLAAGLAYEQYF TGTGCCAGCAGCTTAGCGGCAGGGCTGGCCTACGAGCAGTACTTC
14 . . TRBJ2-1 TRBV19 CASSGPQVGGEQFF TGTGCCAGTAGTGGTCCCCAAGTGGGAGGTGAGCAGTTCTTC
20 . TRBD2 TRBJ2-7 TRBV7-3 CASSLTGPGTSGTIAYEQYF TGTGCCAGCAGCTTAACGGGGCCCGGGACTAGCGGGACCATAGCCTACGAGCAGTACTTC
15 . TRBD1 TRBJ1-5 TRBV15 CATSREGQGGQPQHF TGTGCCACCAGCAGAGAGGGACAGGGAGGACAGCCCCAGCATTTT
14 . TRBD1 TRBJ2-7 TRBV18 CASSLTGAGPEQYF TGTGCCAGCTCGCTTACAGGGGCCGGGCCCGAGCAGTACTTC
16 . TRBD2 TRBJ2-4 TRBV5-1 CASSELAGVGKNIQYF TGCGCCAGCAGCGAGCTAGCGGGAGTAGGGAAAAACATTCAGTACTTC
15 . . TRBJ2-2 TRBV7-9 CASTWGGSNTGELFF TGTGCCAGCACCTGGGGGGGCTCAAACACCGGGGAGCTGTTTTTT
15 . . TRBJ2-5 TRBV27 CASSVVQGFQETQYF TGTGCCAGCAGTGTCGTACAGGGCTTCCAAGAGACCCAGTACTTC
17 . TRBD2 TRBJ2-3 TRBV10-1 CASSEWGGTSGTDTQYF TGCGCCAGCAGTGAGTGGGGGGGGACTAGCGGCACAGATACGCAGTATTTT
16 once TRBD2 TRBJ2-7 TRBV10-3 CAIARTSGTNSYEQYF TGTGCCATCGCTAGGACTAGCGGGACCAACTCCTACGAGCAGTACTTC
16 once TRBD2 TRBJ2-5 TRBV5-1 CASSLALAGGQETQYF TGCGCCAGCAGCTTGGCTCTAGCGGGAGGTCAAGAGACCCAGTACTTC
17 . TRBD2 TRBJ2-2 TRBV3-1/TRBV3-2 CASSERLAGGSAGELFF TGTGCCAGCAGCGAGCGACTAGCGGGAGGCTCCGCCGGGGAGCTGTTTTTT
14 . . TRBJ2-7 TRBV6-1 CASSEETVAYEQYF TGTGCCAGCAGTGAAGAGACAGTAGCTTACGAGCAGTACTTC
15 . TRBD2 TRBJ2-1 TRBV10-3 CAIRGGLAGVIEQFF TGTGCCATCAGGGGGGGACTAGCGGGAGTCATTGAGCAGTTCTTC
15 . . TRBJ1-1 TRBV27 CASSLAPGRGTEAFF TGTGCCAGCAGTTTAGCTCCGGGGAGAGGAACTGAAGCTTTCTTT
16 . TRBD2 TRBJ2-1 TRBV11-3 CASSLGGGSSYNEQFF TGTGCCAGCAGCTTAGGCGGGGGGAGCTCCTACAATGAGCAGTTCTTC
15 . . TRBJ2-7 TRBV3-1/TRBV3-2 CASSQAAGTTYEQYF TGTGCCAGCAGCCAAGCGGCGGGGACCACCTACGAGCAGTACTTC
12 . . TRBJ1-4 TRBV5-1 CASSLGFDTLFF TGCGCCAGCAGCTTGGGATTCGACACCCTGTTTTTT
16 . TRBD1 TRBJ1-2 TRBV6-1 CASSEGRTGVVYGYTF TGTGCCAGCAGTGAAGGCCGAACAGGGGTGGTCTATGGCTACACCTTC
14 . TRBD2 TRBJ2-7 TRBV30 CASRIAGGSYEQYF TGTGCCTCGAGGATAGCGGGAGGATCCTACGAGCAGTACTTC
15 . . TRBJ2-1 TRBV24-1 CATSDLDGDYNEQFF TGTGCCACCAGTGACCTTGACGGGGACTACAATGAGCAGTTCTTC
13 . . TRBJ2-5 TRBV7-9 CASRGRAEETQYF TGTGCCAGCCGAGGACGAGCGGAAGAGACCCAGTACTTC
15 . . TRBJ1-1 TRBV10-3 CAISESGRGNTEAFF TGTGCCATCAGTGAGTCGGGCAGGGGGAACACTGAAGCTTTCTTT
17 . TRBD2 TRBJ2-1 TRBV5-6 CASSLNFGTSGRNEQFF TGTGCCAGCAGCTTAAACTTCGGGACTAGCGGGAGGAATGAGCAGTTCTTC
15 . TRBD1 TRBJ2-7 TRBV19 CASRSRGQGSYEQYF TGTGCCAGTAGATCAAGGGGACAGGGGAGCTACGAGCAGTACTTC
15 . TRBD2 TRBJ2-2 TRBV27 CASSSGTSGTAELFF TGTGCCAGCAGTTCGGGGACTAGCGGGACCGCCGAGCTGTTTTTT
12 . TRBD1 TRBJ2-7 TRBV29-1 CSVAGTGDEQYF TGCAGCGTCGCCGGGACAGGGGACGAGCAGTACTTC
19 . . TRBJ1-6 TRBV4-2 CASSQDVSDGPSGNSPLHF TGTGCCAGCAGCCAAGATGTTTCCGACGGCCCTTCGGGTAATTCACCCCTCCACTTT
14 . TRBD2 TRBJ2-1 TRBV7-9 CASSTWGGDNEQFF TGTGCCAGCAGCACGTGGGGGGGAGACAATGAGCAGTTCTTC
13 . TRBD2 TRBJ2-1 TRBV10-3 CAITTSAHNEQFF TGTGCCATCACTACTAGCGCCCACAATGAGCAGTTCTTC
14 few . TRBJ1-5 TRBV2 CATTTGNSNQPQHF TGTGCCACAACTACCGGGAATAGCAATCAGCCCCAGCATTTT
12 few TRBD1 TRBJ1-1 TRBV6-5 CASLTGETEAFF TGTGCCAGTCTGACAGGGGAAACTGAAGCTTTCTTT
14 few TRBD2 TRBJ2-3 TRBV18 CASSRGRVTDTQYF TGTGCCAGCTCCCGCGGGAGGGTCACAGATACGCAGTATTTT
15 . TRBD1 TRBJ2-1 TRBV3-1/TRBV3-2 CASSHLGDRGFMKFF TGTGCCAGCAGCCACCTAGGGGACAGGGGGTTTATGAAGTTCTTC